This is a list of T cell receptor beta chains from one sample in a study of blood T cell repertoires in COVID-19. Repertoires were generated with immunoSEQ multiplex PCR, while TCRdb's copy carries only in-frame clones and drops some. This table holds about 470,000 clones, approximately 86% found once. Sequencing used PBMCs or T cells enriched from blood (not recorded which). The receptors were sampled from a woman younger than 35 who had recovered from COVID-19. CDR3s include the opening cysteine and the closing phenylalanine or tryptophan. Fields, in order: clone size, J gene, V gene, D gene, CDR3 length, CDR3 protein, CDR3 DNA. The D gene is left open where the match is weak. Size is omitted from some rows. Given values are once, few, many or a class for expanded clones.

NA	TRBJ2-7	TRBV28	NA	15	CASSFHSTGSYEQYF	TGTGCCAGCAGTTTCCACTCGACTGGTTCCTACGAGCAGTACTTC
NA	TRBJ1-6	TRBV19	TRBD1	15	CASSESTGNNSPLHF	TGTGCCAGTAGTGAATCGACAGGGAATAATTCACCCCTCCACTTT
NA	TRBJ2-7	TRBV30	NA	13	CAWSPGYSYEQYF	TGTGCCTGGAGCCCGGGTTACTCCTACGAGCAGTACTTC
NA	TRBJ2-1	TRBV5-6	TRBD2	15	CASSFTSGAYNEQFF	TGTGCCAGCAGCTTCACTAGCGGGGCATACAATGAGCAGTTCTTC
NA	TRBJ1-2	TRBV7-9	NA	13	CASSSGQNYGYTF	TGTGCCAGCAGCTCCGGACAGAACTATGGCTACACCTTC
NA	TRBJ2-3	TRBV27	TRBD2	14	CASKERGPIDTQYF	TGTGCCAGCAAGGAGCGGGGGCCGATAGATACGCAGTATTTT
NA	TRBJ2-1	TRBV5-1	NA	15	CASSLEAGSYNEQFF	TGCGCCAGCAGCTTGGAGGCAGGGTCCTACAATGAGCAGTTCTTC
few	TRBJ2-7	TRBV3-1/TRBV3-2	NA	14	CASSQHTTSYEQYF	TGTGCCAGCAGCCAACATACCACTTCCTACGAGCAGTACTTC
few	TRBJ1-4	TRBV3-1/TRBV3-2	TRBD1	15	CASSLYPTGGEKLFF	TGTGCCAGCAGCCTCTATCCGACAGGGGGGGAAAAACTGTTTTTT
NA	TRBJ1-6	TRBV7-9	TRBD1	14	CASSRDRERSPLHF	TGTGCCAGCAGCCGGGACAGGGAACGGTCACCCCTCCACTTT
NA	TRBJ2-3	TRBV28	NA	14	CASRSPEGTDTQYF	TGTGCCAGCAGATCCCCGGAGGGAACAGATACGCAGTATTTT
NA	TRBJ1-1	TRBV5-1	TRBD1	17	CASSLVGTRGPNTEAFF	TGCGCCAGCAGCTTGGTGGGTACCAGGGGGCCCAACACTGAAGCTTTCTTT
NA	TRBJ2-6	TRBV7-6	TRBD1	20	CASSFYRTGGSSSGANVLTF	TGTGCCAGCAGCTTTTATAGGACAGGGGGCTCTAGCTCTGGGGCCAACGTCCTGACTTTC
NA	TRBJ1-4	TRBV28	TRBD1	17	CASSLGRQGTFREKLFF	TGTGCCAGCAGTTTGGGCCGACAGGGAACTTTCCGCGAAAAACTGTTTTTT
once	TRBJ2-3	TRBV28	NA	17	CASSLAIAGLRTDTQYF	TGTGCCAGCAGTTTAGCTATCGCAGGGTTAAGGACAGATACGCAGTATTTT
NA	TRBJ1-1	TRBV10-3	NA	12	CAISTGNTEAFF	TGTGCCATCAGTACAGGGAACACTGAAGCTTTCTTT
once	TRBJ1-3	TRBV28	TRBD1	19	CASSSGQGRAWPSGNTIYF	TGTGCCAGCAGTTCCGGACAGGGGAGAGCGTGGCCCTCTGGAAACACCATATATTTT
NA	TRBJ2-1	TRBV30	NA	13	CAWKTQDYNEQFF	TGTGCCTGGAAGACACAGGATTACAATGAGCAGTTCTTC
NA	TRBJ1-5	TRBV28	TRBD1	14	CASSAQGVGQPQHF	TGTGCCAGCAGTGCACAGGGGGTGGGTCAGCCCCAGCATTTT
NA	TRBJ2-3	TRBV10-2	TRBD1	14	CASLRGPGSDTQYF	TGCGCCAGTCTGAGGGGGCCCGGGTCAGATACGCAGTATTTT
NA	TRBJ2-3	TRBV19	NA	19	CASSIGSSLQGPHTDTQYF	TGTGCCAGTAGTATAGGGTCCTCTCTTCAGGGGCCGCACACAGATACGCAGTATTTT
NA	TRBJ2-1	TRBV2	NA	18	CASSEPALLADPLNEQFF	TGTGCCAGCAGTGAACCCGCCCTACTAGCCGACCCCCTTAATGAGCAGTTCTTC
NA	TRBJ1-1	TRBV29-1	TRBD1	13	CSVRGQGSTEAFF	TGCAGCGTTAGAGGACAGGGGAGCACTGAAGCTTTCTTT
NA	TRBJ1-2	TRBV28	NA	13	CASSLRDGYGYTF	TGTGCCAGCAGTCTTAGAGACGGGTATGGCTACACCTTC
NA	TRBJ2-3	TRBV7-9	NA	13	CASSPGDSDTQYF	TGTGCCAGCAGCCCTGGGGACTCCGATACGCAGTATTTT
once	TRBJ1-1	TRBV9	NA	13	CASSWGGDTEAFF	TGTGCCAGCAGTTGGGGAGGGGACACTGAAGCTTTCTTT
few	TRBJ2-7	TRBV3-1/TRBV3-2	NA	12	CASSQDRREQYF	TGTGCCAGCAGCCAAGATCGTCGGGAGCAGTACTTC
NA	TRBJ1-5	TRBV10-3	NA	14	CAISESGQGQPQHF	TGTGCCATCAGTGAGTCGGGGCAGGGACAGCCCCAGCATTTT
NA	TRBJ1-3	TRBV28	NA	14	CASSPGGWGNTIYF	TGTGCCAGCAGTCCGGGAGGATGGGGAAACACCATATATTTT
NA	TRBJ1-3	TRBV19	NA	14	CASSVPMIGNTIYF	TGTGCCAGTAGTGTCCCTATGATTGGAAACACCATATATTTT
NA	TRBJ2-7	TRBV19	TRBD2	15	CASTSGGGSAYEQYF	TGTGCCAGTACCTCTGGGGGAGGGTCCGCCTACGAGCAGTACTTC
NA	TRBJ2-2	TRBV10-3	TRBD1	16	CAISAEGQGNPGELFF	TGTGCCATCAGTGCTGAGGGACAGGGAAACCCCGGGGAGCTGTTTTTT
NA	TRBJ1-2	TRBV10-3	NA	15	CAISESKEQGNGYTF	TGTGCCATCAGTGAGTCGAAAGAACAGGGCAATGGCTACACCTTC
NA	TRBJ1-1	TRBV28	NA	12	CASSLSVLGAFF	TGTGCCAGCAGTTTATCGGTACTCGGGGCTTTCTTT
NA	TRBJ2-7	TRBV13	NA	14	CASQRGGVTYEQYF	TGTGCCAGCCAGCGAGGCGGGGTCACATACGAGCAGTACTTC
NA	TRBJ1-6	TRBV25-1	TRBD1	14	CANPDRVSGSPLHF	TGTGCCAACCCTGACAGGGTTTCTGGTTCACCCCTCCACTTT
once	TRBJ1-2	TRBV20-1	NA	10	CSASEVGYTF	TGCAGTGCGTCAGAGGTTGGCTACACCTTC
NA	TRBJ2-7	TRBV11-2	NA	15	CASSLRQVIPYEQYF	TGTGCCAGCAGCTTGAGACAGGTGATCCCCTACGAGCAGTACTTC
NA	TRBJ2-3	TRBV18	NA	16	CASSPVFRENTDTQYF	TGTGCCAGCTCACCCGTATTCCGGGAGAACACAGATACGCAGTATTTT
NA	TRBJ2-3	TRBV27	NA	16	CASRPGGRGLPDTQYF	TGTGCCAGCAGGCCCGGGGGGCGGGGGCTTCCAGATACGCAGTATTTT
NA	TRBJ2-6	TRBV30	NA	15	CAWSSGDSGANVLTF	TGTGCCTGGAGCTCAGGGGACTCTGGGGCCAACGTCCTGACTTTC
NA	TRBJ2-1	TRBV28	TRBD2	16	CASSLAGAGGPREQFF	TGTGCCAGCAGTTTAGCCGGAGCGGGGGGGCCGAGAGAGCAGTTCTTC
once	TRBJ1-1	TRBV30	TRBD1	14	CAWSGQGRDTEAFF	TGTGCCTGGAGCGGACAGGGGCGGGACACTGAAGCTTTCTTT
NA	TRBJ1-1	TRBV15	TRBD1	13	CATSRTGSAEAFF	TGTGCCACCAGCAGGACAGGGTCCGCTGAAGCTTTCTTT
NA	TRBJ1-6	TRBV30	NA	13	CAWTGVRSSPLHF	TGTGCCTGGACCGGGGTAAGGAGTTCACCCCTCCACTTT
NA	TRBJ2-1	TRBV10-3	NA	15	CAISEGFSIGNEQFF	TGTGCCATTTCGGAGGGGTTTTCTATAGGGAATGAGCAGTTCTTC
once	TRBJ2-2	TRBV6-5	TRBD1	15	CASSYYRGETGELFF	TGTGCCAGCAGTTATTACAGGGGTGAGACCGGGGAGCTGTTTTTT
NA	TRBJ1-2	TRBV28	NA	11	CASSLGQGYTF	TGTGCCAGCAGCCTAGGACAGGGCTACACCTTC
NA	TRBJ1-1	TRBV15	TRBD1	17	CATSRDVGTGVNTEAFF	TGTGCCACCAGCAGAGATGTCGGGACAGGGGTGAACACTGAAGCTTTCTTT
NA	TRBJ1-1	TRBV20-1	NA	10	CSASNRDAFF	TGCAGTGCTAGTAACAGGGACGCTTTCTTT
NA	TRBJ1-6	TRBV7-8	TRBD1	15	CASSSADRANSPLHF	TGTGCCAGCAGCTCGGCAGACAGGGCCAATTCACCCCTCCACTTT
NA	TRBJ1-1	TRBV28	NA	14	CASRGGGLFTEAFF	TGTGCCAGCAGAGGGGGGGGGCTTTTCACTGAAGCTTTCTTT
NA	TRBJ2-1	TRBV5-1	TRBD2	15	CASSLASGGADEQFF	TGCGCCAGCAGCTTGGCTAGCGGGGGGGCAGATGAGCAGTTCTTC
few	TRBJ2-7	TRBV27	TRBD1	15	CASSLKIRQGIEQYF	TGTGCCAGCAGTTTAAAGATTAGACAGGGGATCGAGCAGTACTTC
NA	TRBJ1-1	TRBV5-1	TRBD1	14	CASSLPGGDTEAFF	TGCGCCAGCAGCTTGCCAGGGGGCGATACTGAAGCTTTCTTT
few	TRBJ2-5	TRBV4-1	TRBD1	18	CASSPLPGQGGLEETQYF	TGCGCCAGCAGCCCTCTACCGGGACAGGGGGGTTTAGAGGAGACCCAGTACTTC
NA	TRBJ2-3	TRBV25-1	TRBD1	17	CASSPDSGTGSTDTQYF	TGTGCCAGCAGTCCTGACTCCGGGACAGGGAGCACAGATACGCAGTATTTT